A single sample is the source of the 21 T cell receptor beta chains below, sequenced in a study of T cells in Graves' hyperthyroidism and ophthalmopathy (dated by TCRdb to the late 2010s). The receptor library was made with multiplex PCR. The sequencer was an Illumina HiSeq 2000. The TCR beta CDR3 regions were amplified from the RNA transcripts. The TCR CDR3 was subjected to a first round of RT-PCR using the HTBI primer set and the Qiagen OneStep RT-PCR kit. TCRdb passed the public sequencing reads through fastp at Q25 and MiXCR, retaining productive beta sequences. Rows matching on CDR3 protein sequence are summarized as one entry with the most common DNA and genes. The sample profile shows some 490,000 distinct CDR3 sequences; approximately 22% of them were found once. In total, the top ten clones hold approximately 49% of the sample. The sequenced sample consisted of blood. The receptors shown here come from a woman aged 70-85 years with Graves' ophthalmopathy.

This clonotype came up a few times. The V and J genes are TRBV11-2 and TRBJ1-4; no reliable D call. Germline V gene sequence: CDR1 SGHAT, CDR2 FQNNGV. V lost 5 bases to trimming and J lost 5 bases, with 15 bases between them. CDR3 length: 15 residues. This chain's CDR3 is CASSPLLSGNEKLFF. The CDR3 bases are TGTGCCAGCAGCCCACTTCTTTCCGGAAATGAAAAACTGTTTTTT.

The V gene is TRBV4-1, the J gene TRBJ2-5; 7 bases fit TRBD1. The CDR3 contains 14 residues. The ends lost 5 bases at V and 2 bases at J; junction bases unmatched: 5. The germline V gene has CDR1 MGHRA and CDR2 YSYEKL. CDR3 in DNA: TGCGCCAGCAGCATTACACAGGGGCAAGAGACCCAGTACTTC. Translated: CASSITQGQETQYF.

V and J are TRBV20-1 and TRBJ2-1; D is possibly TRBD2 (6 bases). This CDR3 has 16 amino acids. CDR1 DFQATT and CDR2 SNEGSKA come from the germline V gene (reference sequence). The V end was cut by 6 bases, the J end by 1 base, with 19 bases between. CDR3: CSANTPGLSSYNEQFF. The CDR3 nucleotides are TGCAGTGCCAATACCCCAGGACTATCGTCCTACAATGAGCAGTTCTTC.

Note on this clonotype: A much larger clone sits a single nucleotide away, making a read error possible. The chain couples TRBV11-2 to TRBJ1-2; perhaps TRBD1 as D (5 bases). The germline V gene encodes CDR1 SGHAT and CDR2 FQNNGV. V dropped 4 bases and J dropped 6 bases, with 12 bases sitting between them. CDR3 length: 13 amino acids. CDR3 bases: TGTGCCAGCAGCTCAGCGGGGGTTGATGGCTACACCTTC. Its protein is CASSSAGVDGYTF. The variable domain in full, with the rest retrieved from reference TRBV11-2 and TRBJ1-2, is EAGVAQSPRYKIIEKRQSVAFWCNPISGHATLYWYQQILGQGPKLLIQFQNNGVVDDSQLPKDRFSAERLKGVDSTLKIQPAKLEDSAVYLCASSSAGVDGYTFGSGTRLTVV.

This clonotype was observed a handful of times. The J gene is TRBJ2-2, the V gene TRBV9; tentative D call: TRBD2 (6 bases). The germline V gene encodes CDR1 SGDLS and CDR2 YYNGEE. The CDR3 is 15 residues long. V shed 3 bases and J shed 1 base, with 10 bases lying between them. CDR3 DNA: TGTGCCAGCAGCGGTAGCGGAATGAACACCGGGGAGCTGTTTTTT. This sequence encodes CASSGSGMNTGELFF.

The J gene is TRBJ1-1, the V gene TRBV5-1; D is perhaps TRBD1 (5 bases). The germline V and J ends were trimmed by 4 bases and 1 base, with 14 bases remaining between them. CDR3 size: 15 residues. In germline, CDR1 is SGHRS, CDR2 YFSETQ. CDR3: CASSQDAGGNTEAFF. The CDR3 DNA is TGCGCCAGCAGCCAAGATGCGGGGGGGAACACTGAAGCTTTCTTT.

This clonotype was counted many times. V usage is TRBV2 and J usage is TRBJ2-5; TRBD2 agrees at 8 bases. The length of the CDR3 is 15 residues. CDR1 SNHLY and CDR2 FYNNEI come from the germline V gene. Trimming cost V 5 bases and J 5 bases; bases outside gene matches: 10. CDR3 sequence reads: CASSPRRTSQETQYF. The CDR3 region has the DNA TGTGCCAGCAGTCCTAGGCGGACTAGCCAGGAGACCCAGTACTTC.

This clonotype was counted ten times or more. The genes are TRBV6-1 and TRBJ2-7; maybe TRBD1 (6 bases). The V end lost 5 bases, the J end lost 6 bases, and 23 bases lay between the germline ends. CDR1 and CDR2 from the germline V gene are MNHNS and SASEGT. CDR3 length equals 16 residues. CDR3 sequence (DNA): TGTGCCAGCAGTTCCCCTAGGGGGAGAGGCAGTTCCGAGCAGTACTTC. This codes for CASSSPRGRGSSEQYF.

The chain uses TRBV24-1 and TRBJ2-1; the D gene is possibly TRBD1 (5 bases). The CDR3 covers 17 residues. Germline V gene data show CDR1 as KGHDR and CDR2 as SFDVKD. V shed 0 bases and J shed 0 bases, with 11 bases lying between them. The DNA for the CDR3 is TGTGCCACCAGTGATTTGCAAGGGGATCCCTCCTACAATGAGCAGTTCTTC. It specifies CATSDLQGDPSYNEQFF.

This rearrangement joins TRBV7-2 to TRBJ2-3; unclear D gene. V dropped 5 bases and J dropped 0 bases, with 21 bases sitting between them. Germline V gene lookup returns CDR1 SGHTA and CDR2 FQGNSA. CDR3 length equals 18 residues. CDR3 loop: CASSQDWDIAASTDTQYF. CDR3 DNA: TGTGCCAGCAGCCAAGATTGGGATATAGCAGCTAGCACAGATACGCAGTATTTT.

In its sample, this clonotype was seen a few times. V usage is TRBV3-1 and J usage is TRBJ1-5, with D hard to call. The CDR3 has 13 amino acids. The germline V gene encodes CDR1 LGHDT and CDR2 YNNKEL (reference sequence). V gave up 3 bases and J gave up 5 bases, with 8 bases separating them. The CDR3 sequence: CASSQSRHQPQHF. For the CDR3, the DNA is TGTGCCAGCAGCCAGAGCCGGCATCAGCCCCAGCATTTT. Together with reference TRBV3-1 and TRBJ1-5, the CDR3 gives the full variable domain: DTAVSQTPKYLVTQMGNDKSIKCEQNLGHDTMYWYKQDSKKFLKIMFSYNNKELIINETVPNRFSPKSPDKAHLNLHINSLELGDSAVYFCASSQSRHQPQHFGDGTRLSIL.

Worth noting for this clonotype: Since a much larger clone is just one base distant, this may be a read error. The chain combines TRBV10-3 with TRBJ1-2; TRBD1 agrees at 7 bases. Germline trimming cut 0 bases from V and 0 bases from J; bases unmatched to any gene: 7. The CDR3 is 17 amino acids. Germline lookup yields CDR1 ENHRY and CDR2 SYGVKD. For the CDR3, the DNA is TGTGCCATCAGTGAGTCGGCGACAGGGCGACCTAACTATGGCTACACCTTC. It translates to CAISESATGRPNYGYTF.

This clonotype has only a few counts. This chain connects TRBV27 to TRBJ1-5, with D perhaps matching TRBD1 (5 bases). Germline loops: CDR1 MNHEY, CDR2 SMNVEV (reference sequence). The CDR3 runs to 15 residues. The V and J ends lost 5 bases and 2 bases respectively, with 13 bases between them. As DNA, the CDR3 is TGTGCCAGCAGTCCGGGACCGGGCCGCAATCAGCCCCAGCATTTT. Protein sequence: CASSPGPGRNQPQHF.

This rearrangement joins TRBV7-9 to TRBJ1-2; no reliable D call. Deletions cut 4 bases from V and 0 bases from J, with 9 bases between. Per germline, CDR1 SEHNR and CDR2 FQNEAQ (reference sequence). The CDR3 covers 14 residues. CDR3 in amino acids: CASSSYSPNYGYTF. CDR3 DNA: TGTGCCAGCAGCTCCTACAGTCCTAACTATGGCTACACCTTC.

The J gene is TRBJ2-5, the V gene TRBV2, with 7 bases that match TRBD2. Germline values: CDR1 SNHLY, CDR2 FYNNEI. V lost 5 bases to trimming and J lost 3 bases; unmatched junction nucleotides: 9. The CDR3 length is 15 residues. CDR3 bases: TGTGCCAGCAGTCCGCAGTCGCGGGAGAAAGAGACCCAGTACTTC. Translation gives CASSPQSREKETQYF.

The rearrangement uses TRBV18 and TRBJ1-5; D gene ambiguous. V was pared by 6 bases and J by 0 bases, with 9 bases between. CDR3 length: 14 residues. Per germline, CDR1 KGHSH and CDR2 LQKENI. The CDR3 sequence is CASSPDYSNQPQHF. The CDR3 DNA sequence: TGTGCCAGCTCCCCTGATTATAGCAATCAGCCCCAGCATTTT.

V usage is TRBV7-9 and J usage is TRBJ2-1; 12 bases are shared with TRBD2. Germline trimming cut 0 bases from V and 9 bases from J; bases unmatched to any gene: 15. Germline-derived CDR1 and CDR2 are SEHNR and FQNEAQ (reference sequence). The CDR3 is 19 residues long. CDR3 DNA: TGTGCCAGCAGCTTAGCGCGTTCGGGGACTAGCGGGCGCCGAGTTGAGCAGTTCTTC. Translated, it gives CASSLARSGTSGRRVEQFF.

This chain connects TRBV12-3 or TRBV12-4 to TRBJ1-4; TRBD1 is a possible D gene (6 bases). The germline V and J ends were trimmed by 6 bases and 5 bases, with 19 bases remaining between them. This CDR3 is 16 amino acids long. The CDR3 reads CASSRSTGIGNEKLFF. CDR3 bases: TGTGCCAGCAGCCGATCCACAGGGATAGGAAATGAAAAACTGTTTTTT.

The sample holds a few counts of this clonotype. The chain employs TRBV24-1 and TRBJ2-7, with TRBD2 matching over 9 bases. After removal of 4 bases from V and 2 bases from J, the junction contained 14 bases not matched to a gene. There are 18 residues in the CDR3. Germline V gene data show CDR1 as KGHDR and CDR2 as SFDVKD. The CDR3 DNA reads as TGTGCCACCAGTGACCATGCTGGGGGTAGCGGGAGTACCTACGAGCAGTACTTC. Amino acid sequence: CATSDHAGGSGSTYEQYF.

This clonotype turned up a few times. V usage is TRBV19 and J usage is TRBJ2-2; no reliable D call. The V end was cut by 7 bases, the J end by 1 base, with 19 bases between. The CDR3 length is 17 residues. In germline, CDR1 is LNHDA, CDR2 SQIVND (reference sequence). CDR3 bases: TGTGCCAGTACCCCCCGGGCCGGGTCAGGGAACACCGGGGAGCTGTTTTTT. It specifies CASTPRAGSGNTGELFF. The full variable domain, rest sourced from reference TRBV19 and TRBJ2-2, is DGGITQSPKYLFRKEGQNVTLSCEQNLNHDAMYWYRQDPGQGLRLIYYSQIVNDFQKGDIAEGYSVSREKKESFPLTVTSAQKNPTAFYLCASTPRAGSGNTGELFFGEGSRLTVL.

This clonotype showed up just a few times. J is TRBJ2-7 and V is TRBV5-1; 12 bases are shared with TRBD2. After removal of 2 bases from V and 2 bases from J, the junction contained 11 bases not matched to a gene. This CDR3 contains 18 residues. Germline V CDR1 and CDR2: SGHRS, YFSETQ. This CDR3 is CASSLSPATSGSTYEQYF. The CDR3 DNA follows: TGCGCCAGCAGCTTAAGTCCCGCGACTAGCGGGAGTACCTACGAGCAGTACTTC.